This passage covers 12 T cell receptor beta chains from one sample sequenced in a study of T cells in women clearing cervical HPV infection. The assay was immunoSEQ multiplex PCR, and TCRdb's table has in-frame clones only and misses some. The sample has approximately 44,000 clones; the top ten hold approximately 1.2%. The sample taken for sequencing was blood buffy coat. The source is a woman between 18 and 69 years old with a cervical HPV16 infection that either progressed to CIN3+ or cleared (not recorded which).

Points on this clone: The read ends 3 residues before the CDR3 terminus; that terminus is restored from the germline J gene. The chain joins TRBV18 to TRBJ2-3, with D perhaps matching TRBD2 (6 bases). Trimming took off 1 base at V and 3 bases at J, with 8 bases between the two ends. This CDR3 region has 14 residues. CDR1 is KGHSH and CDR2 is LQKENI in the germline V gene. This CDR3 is CASSPLRGTDTQYF. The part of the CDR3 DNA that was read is TGTGCCAGCTCACCACTCCGGGGGACAGATACG.

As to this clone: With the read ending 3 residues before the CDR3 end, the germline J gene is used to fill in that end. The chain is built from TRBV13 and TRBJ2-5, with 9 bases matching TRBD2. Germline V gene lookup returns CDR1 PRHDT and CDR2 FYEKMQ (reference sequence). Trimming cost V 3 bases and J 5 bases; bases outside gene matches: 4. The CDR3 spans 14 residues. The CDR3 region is CASSFSGSGETQYF. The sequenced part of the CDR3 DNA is TGTGCCAGCAGCTTTAGCGGGAGCGGGGAGACC.

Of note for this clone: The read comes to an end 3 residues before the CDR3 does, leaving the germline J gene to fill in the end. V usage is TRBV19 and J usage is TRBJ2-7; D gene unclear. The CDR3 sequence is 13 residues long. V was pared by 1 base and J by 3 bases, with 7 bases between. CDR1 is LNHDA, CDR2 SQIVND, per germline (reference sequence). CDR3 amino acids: CASSIGLGYEQYF. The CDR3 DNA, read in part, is TGTGCCAGTAGTATAGGACTGGGCTACGAG.

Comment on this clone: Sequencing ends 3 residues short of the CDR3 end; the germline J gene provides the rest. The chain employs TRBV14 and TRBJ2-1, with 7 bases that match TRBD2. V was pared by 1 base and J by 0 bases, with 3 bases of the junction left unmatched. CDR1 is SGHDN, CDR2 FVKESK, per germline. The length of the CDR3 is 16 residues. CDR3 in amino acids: CASSQGSGLSYNEQFF. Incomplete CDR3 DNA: TGTGCCAGCAGCCAAGGTAGCGGGCTCTCCTACAATGAG.

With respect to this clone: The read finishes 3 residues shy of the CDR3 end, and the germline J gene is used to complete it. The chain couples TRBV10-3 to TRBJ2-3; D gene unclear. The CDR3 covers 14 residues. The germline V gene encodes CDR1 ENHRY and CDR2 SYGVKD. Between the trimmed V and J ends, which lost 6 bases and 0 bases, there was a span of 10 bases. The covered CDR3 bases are TGTGCCATCAGGGCTTATTCTAGCACAGATACG. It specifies CAIRAYSSTDT. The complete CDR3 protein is CAIRAYSSTDTQYF.

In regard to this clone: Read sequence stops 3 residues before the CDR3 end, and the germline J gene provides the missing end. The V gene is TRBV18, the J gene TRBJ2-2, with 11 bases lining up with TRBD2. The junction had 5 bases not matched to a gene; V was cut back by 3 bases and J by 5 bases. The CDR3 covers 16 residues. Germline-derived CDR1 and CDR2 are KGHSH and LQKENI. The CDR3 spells CASSPLAGGETGELFF. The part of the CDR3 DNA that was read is TGTGCCAGCTCACCCCTAGCGGGAGGTGAAACCGGGGAG.

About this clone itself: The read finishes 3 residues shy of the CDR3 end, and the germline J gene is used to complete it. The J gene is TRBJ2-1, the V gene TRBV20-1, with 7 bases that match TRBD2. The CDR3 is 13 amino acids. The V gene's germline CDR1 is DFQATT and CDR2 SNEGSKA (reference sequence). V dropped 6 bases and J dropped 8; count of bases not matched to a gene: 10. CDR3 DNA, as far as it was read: TGCAGTGCGGGGAGGGCGGGTAGGTATGAG. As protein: CSAGRAGRYE. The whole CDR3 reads CSAGRAGRYEQFF.

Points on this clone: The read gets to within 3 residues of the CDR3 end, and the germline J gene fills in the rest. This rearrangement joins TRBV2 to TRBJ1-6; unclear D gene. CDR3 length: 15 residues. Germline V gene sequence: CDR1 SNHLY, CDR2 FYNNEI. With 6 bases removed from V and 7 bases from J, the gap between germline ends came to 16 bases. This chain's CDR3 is CASSPPGLPNSPLHF. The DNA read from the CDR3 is TGTGCCAGCAGCCCACCTGGCTTACCCAATTCACCC.

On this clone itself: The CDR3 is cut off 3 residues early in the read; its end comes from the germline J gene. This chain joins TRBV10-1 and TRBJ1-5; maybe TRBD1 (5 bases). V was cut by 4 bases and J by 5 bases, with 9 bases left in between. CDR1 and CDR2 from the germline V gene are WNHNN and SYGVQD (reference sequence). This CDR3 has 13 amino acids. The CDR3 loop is CASSVGRDQPQHF. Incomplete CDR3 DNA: TGCGCCAGCAGTGTGGGGCGAGATCAGCCC.

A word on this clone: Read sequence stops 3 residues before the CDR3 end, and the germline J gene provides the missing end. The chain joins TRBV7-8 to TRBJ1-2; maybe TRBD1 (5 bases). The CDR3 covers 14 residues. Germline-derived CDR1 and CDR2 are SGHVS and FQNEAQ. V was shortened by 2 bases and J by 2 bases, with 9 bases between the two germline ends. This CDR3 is CASSLSGRNYGYTF. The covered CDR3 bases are TGTGCCAGCAGCTTATCAGGGAGGAACTATGGC.

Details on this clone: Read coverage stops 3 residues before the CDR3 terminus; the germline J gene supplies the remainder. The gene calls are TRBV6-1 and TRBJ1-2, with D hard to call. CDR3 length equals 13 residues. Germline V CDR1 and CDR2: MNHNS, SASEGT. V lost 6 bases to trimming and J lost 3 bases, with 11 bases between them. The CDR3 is CASRERGYYGYTF. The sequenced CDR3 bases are TGTGCCAGCAGAGAAAGAGGGTACTATGGC.

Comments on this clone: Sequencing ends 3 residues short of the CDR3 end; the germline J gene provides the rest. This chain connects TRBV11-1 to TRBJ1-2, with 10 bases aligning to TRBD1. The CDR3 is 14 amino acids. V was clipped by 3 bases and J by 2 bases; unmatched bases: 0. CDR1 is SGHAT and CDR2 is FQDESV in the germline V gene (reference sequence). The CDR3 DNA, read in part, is TGTGCCAGCAGCTTGGGACAGGGGAACTATGGC. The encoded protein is CASSLGQGNYG. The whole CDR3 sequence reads CASSLGQGNYGYTF.